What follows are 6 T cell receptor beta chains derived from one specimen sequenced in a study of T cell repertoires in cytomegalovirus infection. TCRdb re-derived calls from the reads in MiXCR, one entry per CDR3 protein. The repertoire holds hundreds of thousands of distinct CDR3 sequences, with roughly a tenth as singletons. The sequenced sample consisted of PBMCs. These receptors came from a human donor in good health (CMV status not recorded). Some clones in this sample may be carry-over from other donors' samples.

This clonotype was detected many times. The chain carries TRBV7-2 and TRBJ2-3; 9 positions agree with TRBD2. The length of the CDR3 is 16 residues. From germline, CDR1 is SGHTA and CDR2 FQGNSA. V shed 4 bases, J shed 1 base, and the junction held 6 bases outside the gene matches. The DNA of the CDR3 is TGTGCCAGCAGCTCACCCCAGCGGGGGGGCACAGATACGCAGTATTTT. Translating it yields CASSSPQRGGTDTQYF.

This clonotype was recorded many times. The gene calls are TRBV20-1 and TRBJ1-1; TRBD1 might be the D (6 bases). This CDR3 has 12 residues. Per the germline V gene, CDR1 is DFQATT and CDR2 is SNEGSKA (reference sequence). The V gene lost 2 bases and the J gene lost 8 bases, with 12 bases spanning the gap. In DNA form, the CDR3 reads TGCAGTGCTAGATCCGGAGACAGGGAAGCTTTCTTT. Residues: CSARSGDREAFF.

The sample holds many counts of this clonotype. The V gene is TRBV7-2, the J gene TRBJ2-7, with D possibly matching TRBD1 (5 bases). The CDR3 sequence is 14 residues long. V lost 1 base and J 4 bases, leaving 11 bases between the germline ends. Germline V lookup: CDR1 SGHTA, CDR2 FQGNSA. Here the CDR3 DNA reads TGTGCCAGCAGCTTAGGGACACTTCAATACGAGCAGTACTTC. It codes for CASSLGTLQYEQYF.

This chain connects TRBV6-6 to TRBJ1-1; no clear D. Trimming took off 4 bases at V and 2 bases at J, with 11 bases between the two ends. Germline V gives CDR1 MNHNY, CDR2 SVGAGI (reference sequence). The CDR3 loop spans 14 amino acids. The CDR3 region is CASSFRRENTEAFF. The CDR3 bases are TGTGCCAGCAGTTTCAGGCGGGAAAACACTGAAGCTTTCTTT.

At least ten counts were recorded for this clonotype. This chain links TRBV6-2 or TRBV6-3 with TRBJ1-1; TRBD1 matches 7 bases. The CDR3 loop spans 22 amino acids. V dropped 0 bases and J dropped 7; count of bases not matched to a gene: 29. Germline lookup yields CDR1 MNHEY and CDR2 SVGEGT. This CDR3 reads CASSYSTSGRGVWGAAPDEAFF. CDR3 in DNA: TGTGCCAGCAGTTACTCCACTTCGGGCAGGGGGGTCTGGGGGGCCGCGCCTGATGAAGCTTTCTTT.

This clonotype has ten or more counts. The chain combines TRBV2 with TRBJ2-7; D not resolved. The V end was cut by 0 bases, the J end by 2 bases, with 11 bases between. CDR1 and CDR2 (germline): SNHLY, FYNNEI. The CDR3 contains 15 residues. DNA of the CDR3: TGTGCCAGCAGTGAAGCGCCAACGGTAACCTACGAGCAGTACTTC. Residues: CASSEAPTVTYEQYF.